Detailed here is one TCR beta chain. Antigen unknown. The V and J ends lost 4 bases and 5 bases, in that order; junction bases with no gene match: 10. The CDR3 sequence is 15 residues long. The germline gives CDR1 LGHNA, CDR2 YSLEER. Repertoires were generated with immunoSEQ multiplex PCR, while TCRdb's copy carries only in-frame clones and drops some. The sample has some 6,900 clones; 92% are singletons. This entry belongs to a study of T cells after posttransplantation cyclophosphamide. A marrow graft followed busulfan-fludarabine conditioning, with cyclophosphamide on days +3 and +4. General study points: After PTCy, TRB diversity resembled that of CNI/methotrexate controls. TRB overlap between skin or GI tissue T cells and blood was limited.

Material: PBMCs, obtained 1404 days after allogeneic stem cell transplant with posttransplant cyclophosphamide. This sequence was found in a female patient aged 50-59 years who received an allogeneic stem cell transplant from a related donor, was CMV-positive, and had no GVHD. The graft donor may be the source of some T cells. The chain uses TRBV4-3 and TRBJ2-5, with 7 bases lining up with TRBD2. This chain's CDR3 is CASSPQWGGTETQYF. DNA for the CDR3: TGCGCCAGCAGCCCCCAATGGGGGGGTACTGAGACCCAGTACTTC.